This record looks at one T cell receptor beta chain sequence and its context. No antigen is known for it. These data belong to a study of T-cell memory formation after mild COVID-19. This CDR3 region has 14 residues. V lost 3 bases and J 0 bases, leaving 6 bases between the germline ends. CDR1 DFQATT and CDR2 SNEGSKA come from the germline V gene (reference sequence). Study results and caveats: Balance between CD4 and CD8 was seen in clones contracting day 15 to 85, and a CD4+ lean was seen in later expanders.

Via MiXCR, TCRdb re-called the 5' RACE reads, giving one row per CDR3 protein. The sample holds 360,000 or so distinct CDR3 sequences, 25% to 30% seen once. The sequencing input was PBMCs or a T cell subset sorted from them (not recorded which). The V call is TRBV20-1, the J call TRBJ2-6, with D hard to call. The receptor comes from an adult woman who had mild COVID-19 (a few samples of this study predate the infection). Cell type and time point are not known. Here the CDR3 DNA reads TGCAGTGCTAGGATCGGCTCTGGGGCCAACGTCCTGACTTTC. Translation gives CSARIGSGANVLTF.